The 25 T cell receptor beta chains in this list originate from one sample, sequenced in a study of response to subunit inactivated influenza vaccine. Each CDR3 protein gets one entry after TCRdb re-called the RT-PCR reads with MiXCR. This table has approximately 160,000 distinct CDR3 sequences, approximately 12% appearing once. This specimen was CD8+ T cells sorted from PBMCs, taken 23 to 25 months after vaccination. Every receptor here comes from a man between 45 and 75 years old who received an inactivated influenza vaccine.

There are a few counts of this clonotype. The J gene is TRBJ1-2, the V gene TRBV6-1; no reliable D call. The germline V gene has CDR1 MNHNS and CDR2 SASEGT. V was pared by 5 bases and J by 2 bases, with 15 bases between. CDR3 length equals 15 residues. The CDR3 protein is CASSRTGETNYGYTF. The CDR3 DNA reads TGTGCCAGCAGTCGGACCGGGGAGACCAACTATGGCTACACCTTC.

V usage is TRBV12-3 or TRBV12-4 and J usage is TRBJ2-5, with D tentatively TRBD1 (6 bases). Deletions cut 5 bases from V and 5 bases from J, with 30 bases between. This CDR3 contains 19 residues. The DNA of the CDR3 is TGTGCCAGCAGTATAAAATCCGGGACACCGAAGCATCCCCAGGAGACCCAGTACTTC. It is translated as CASSIKSGTPKHPQETQYF.

There are many counts of this clonotype. The V call is TRBV6-5, the J call TRBJ2-1; D is possibly TRBD2 (5 bases). Trimming took off 8 bases at V and 5 bases at J, with 13 bases between the two ends. CDR3 length: 13 amino acids. The germline V gene has CDR1 MNHEY and CDR2 SVGAGI. As DNA, the CDR3 is TGTGCCAGCGGGTGGACTTCGAACAATGAGCAGTTCTTC. This encodes CASGWTSNNEQFF.

This clonotype was counted only a few times. The chain has TRBV24-1 and TRBJ2-1; D is perhaps TRBD1 or TRBD2 (5 bases each). The V end lost 5 bases, the J end lost 0 bases, and 10 bases lay between the germline ends. From germline, CDR1 is KGHDR and CDR2 SFDVKD. CDR3 length equals 15 residues. CDR3 amino acids: CATSVGDHSYNEQFF. The CDR3 nucleotides read TGTGCCACCAGTGTCGGGGACCACTCCTACAATGAGCAGTTCTTC.

The chain combines TRBV6-1 with TRBJ2-1; 12 nucleotides match TRBD2. CDR1 is MNHNS and CDR2 is SASEGT in the germline V gene. The CDR3 consists of 15 residues. After removal of 6 bases from V and 7 bases from J, the junction contained 7 bases not matched to a gene. CDR3 sequence (DNA): TGTGCCAGCAGACAGACTAGCGGGAGTTTAAATGAGCAGTTCTTC. It specifies CASRQTSGSLNEQFF.

This chain joins TRBV20-1 and TRBJ1-2, with no clear D. V was clipped by 4 bases and J by 0 bases, with 9 bases between them. Germline values: CDR1 DFQATT, CDR2 SNEGSKA (reference sequence). The CDR3 is 13 residues long. The CDR3 DNA reads TGCAGTGCTATAGAAAGGGCTAACTATGGCTACACCTTC. Protein: CSAIERANYGYTF.

This chain joins TRBV11-2 and TRBJ2-7; D call uncertain. V was shortened by 5 bases and J by 3 bases, with 8 bases between the two germline ends. Germline CDR1 and CDR2: SGHAT and FQNNGV. This CDR3 spans 12 amino acids. The DNA for the CDR3 is TGTGCCAGCAGCCAAAGCCGCTACGAGCAGTACTTC. Amino acids: CASSQSRYEQYF.

The sample holds a few counts of this clonotype. The V call is TRBV4-1, the J call TRBJ2-7, with a possible D match to TRBD1 (6 bases). The V gene lost 4 bases and the J gene lost 5 bases, with 15 bases spanning the gap. The length of the CDR3 is 14 residues. The V gene's germline CDR1 is MGHRA and CDR2 YSYEKL. Here the CDR3 reads CASSLVTGSDEQYF. CDR3 DNA sequence: TGCGCCAGCAGCCTAGTAACAGGGTCTGACGAGCAGTACTTC.

This clonotype came up many times. The chain is built from TRBV7-2 and TRBJ2-7; D remains unclear. V gave up 0 bases and J gave up 4 bases, with 19 bases separating them. Looked up from germline, CDR1 is SGHTA and CDR2 is FQGNSA. The CDR3 runs to 17 residues. As DNA, the CDR3 is TGTGCCAGCAGCTTAGCGTCTGGGCGAATGGGTTTTTACGAGCAGTACTTC. Translating it yields CASSLASGRMGFYEQYF.

The chain employs TRBV4-3 and TRBJ1-6; 7 bases map to TRBD1. Germline V gives CDR1 LGHNA, CDR2 YSLEER. The CDR3 has 18 amino acids. The trim removed 4 bases at V and 0 bases at J, leaving 9 bases unmatched. For the CDR3, the DNA is TGCGCCAGCAGCCCGGACTGGGACAGAAGCTCCTATAATTCACCCCTCCACTTT. Amino acid sequence: CASSPDWDRSSYNSPLHF.

This clonotype was counted only a few times. The DNA for the CDR3 is TGCAGCGTTGTCAACAGGGCCGACTATGGCTACACCTTC. It yields the protein CSVVNRADYGYTF. The rearrangement uses TRBV29-1 and TRBJ1-2; a weak D match, TRBD1 (6 bases). CDR3 length: 13 amino acids. Germline values: CDR1 SQVTM, CDR2 ANQGSEA. V lost 4 bases and J lost 3, with 12 bases in between.

The chain is built from TRBV28 and TRBJ2-1; perhaps TRBD1 as D (6 bases). The CDR3 consists of 15 residues. V gave up 6 bases and J gave up 3 bases, with 15 bases separating them. The germline V gene encodes CDR1 MDHEN and CDR2 SYDVKM. This CDR3 is CASSSDRLGYNEQFF. In DNA form, the CDR3 reads TGTGCCAGCAGCTCGGACAGACTCGGCTACAATGAGCAGTTCTTC. Filled out from reference TRBV28 and TRBJ2-1, the complete variable domain reads DVKVTQSSRYLVKRTGEKVFLECVQDMDHENMFWYRQDPGLGLRLIYFSYDVKMKEKGDIPEGYSVSREKKERFSLILESASTNQTSMYLCASSSDRLGYNEQFFGPGTRLTVL.

This clonotype has just a few counts. The chain has TRBV4-3 and TRBJ2-1, with 10 bases matching TRBD2. Germline V lookup: CDR1 LGHNA, CDR2 YSLEER. The CDR3 runs 16 residues. V dropped 2 bases and J dropped 8; count of bases not matched to a gene: 9. CDR3 DNA: TGCGCCAGCAGCCAAAATCCGGCGGGACTAGCGCATGAGCAGTTCTTC. Its translation is CASSQNPAGLAHEQFF.

This clonotype was observed a few times. CDR3 region: CASSLVRGGYTEAFF. CDR3 nucleotides: TGTGCCAGCAGCTTGGTAAGGGGCGGATACACTGAAGCTTTCTTT. The gene calls are TRBV5-5 and TRBJ1-1, with a possible D match to TRBD1 (5 bases). This CDR3 comprises 15 residues. Germline-derived CDR1 and CDR2 are SGHKS and YYEKEE (reference sequence). The V end lost 0 bases, the J end lost 3 bases, and 12 bases lay between the germline ends.

The chain carries TRBV7-9 and TRBJ2-1; TRBD2 aligns across 13 bases. Germline V gene lookup returns CDR1 SEHNR and CDR2 FQNEAQ (reference sequence). Germline trimming cut 1 base from V and 7 bases from J; bases unmatched to any gene: 4. The CDR3 runs 16 residues. The CDR3 sequence is CASSLGLAGGRNEQFF. The CDR3 DNA is TGTGCCAGCAGCTTAGGACTAGCGGGAGGAAGAAATGAGCAGTTCTTC.

Regarding this clonotype: A read error is possible here, since a much larger clone lies one base away. A read error is likely, as this CDR3 ends without the conserved phenylalanine or tryptophan. The V call is TRBV4-3, the J call TRBJ2-7; 8 nucleotides align to TRBD1. Germline values: CDR1 LGHNA, CDR2 YSLEER. V lost 0 bases and J lost 3; bases outside the gene matches: 7. The length of the CDR3 is 16 residues. The CDR3 loop is CASSQDLEQGVYEQYL. CDR3 nucleotide sequence: TGCGCCAGCAGCCAAGATCTAGAACAGGGGGTCTACGAGCAGTACCTC.

V usage is TRBV3-1 and J usage is TRBJ2-1; a possible D gene is TRBD2 (5 bases). V was pared by 6 bases and J by 6 bases, with 12 bases between. CDR3 length: 13 residues. Germline V gene data show CDR1 as LGHDT and CDR2 as YNNKEL (reference sequence). CDR3: CASRNTRANEQFF. The CDR3 DNA sequence: TGTGCCAGCAGGAACACTAGAGCCAATGAGCAGTTCTTC.

This clonotype was picked up many times. The chain carries TRBV7-9 and TRBJ2-3; TRBD1 might be the D (6 bases). The V end was cut by 5 bases, the J end by 7 bases, with 16 bases between. The CDR3 has 14 residues. The germline CDR1 and CDR2 sequences are SEHNR and FQNEAQ (reference sequence). The CDR3 coding sequence is TGTGCCAGCAGCCCCCTAGACGACAGGAATACGCAGTATTTT. The encoded protein is CASSPLDDRNTQYF.

This clonotype has just a few counts. The chain links TRBV25-1 to TRBJ1-6; D gene unclear. Germline-derived CDR1 and CDR2 are MGHDK and SYGVNS. V lost 1 base, J lost 0 bases, and 4 bases lay in between. The CDR3 length is 15 residues. CDR3 sequence (DNA): TGTGCCAGCAGTGAATCTTCCTCCTATAATTCACCCCTCCACTTT. It encodes CASSESSSYNSPLHF. Full variable domain (missing parts from reference TRBV25-1 and TRBJ1-6): EADIYQTPRYLVIGTGKKITLECSQTMGHDKMYWYQQDPGMELHLIHYSYGVNSTEKGDLSSESTVSRIRTEHFPLTLESARPSHTSQYLCASSESSSYNSPLHFGNGTRLTVT.

V is TRBV4-1 and J is TRBJ1-1; TRBD1 agrees at 8 bases. Trimming removed 1 base from V and 1 base from J; junction bases left unmatched: 2. The V gene's germline CDR1 is MGHRA and CDR2 YSYEKL. The CDR3 loop spans 15 amino acids. The CDR3 nucleotides read TGCGCCAGCAGCCAAGCCGGGACAGGGAACACTGAAGCTTTCTTT. Its translation: CASSQAGTGNTEAFF.

This clonotype occurred a few times. The chain couples TRBV11-2 to TRBJ2-1; D unclear. Trimming took 0 bases from V and 1 from J, leaving 10 bases between them. In germline, CDR1 is SGHAT, CDR2 FQNNGV. CDR3 length: 16 residues. The CDR3 sequence is CASSLDWESSYNEQFF. The CDR3 DNA reads as TGTGCCAGCAGCTTAGATTGGGAATCTTCCTACAATGAGCAGTTCTTC.

The table lists this clonotype with many counts. The J gene is TRBJ2-1, the V gene TRBV12-3 or TRBV12-4; no clear D gene. The CDR3 length is 12 residues. Trimming took off 6 bases at V and 6 bases at J, with 9 bases between the two ends. For the CDR3, the DNA is TGTGCCAGCAGCCGACATTCCAATGAGCAGTTCTTC. It yields the protein CASSRHSNEQFF.

Many counts were recorded for this clonotype. The rearrangement links TRBV7-9 to TRBJ2-1, with a possible D match to TRBD2 (5 bases). From germline, CDR1 is SEHNR and CDR2 FQNEAQ (reference sequence). V was trimmed by 5 bases and J by 4 bases, leaving 12 bases between them. The CDR3 runs to 14 residues. CDR3 sequence reads: CASSPDGGYNEQFF. The CDR3 DNA reads as TGTGCCAGCAGCCCTGACGGCGGGTACAATGAGCAGTTCTTC.

The chain carries TRBV7-9 and TRBJ2-7; 10 bases align to TRBD1. CDR1 and CDR2 from the germline V gene are SEHNR and FQNEAQ (reference sequence). This CDR3 has 15 residues. The junction had 11 bases not matched to a gene; V was cut back by 8 bases and J by 4 bases. CDR3 in amino acids: CASDVSGQGIYEQYF. The CDR3 bases are TGTGCCAGCGACGTCTCGGGACAGGGGATTTACGAGCAGTACTTC. Supplemented by reference TRBV7-9 and TRBJ2-7, the full variable domain reads DTGVSQNPRHKITKRGQNVTFRCDPISEHNRLYWYRQTLGQGPEFLTYFQNEAQLEKSRLLSDRFSAERPKGSFSTLEIQRTEQGDSAMYLCASDVSGQGIYEQYFGPGTRLTVT.

This chain connects TRBV9 to TRBJ2-1; no definite D call. Germline CDR1 and CDR2: SGDLS and YYNGEE. The CDR3 runs 15 residues. V lost 2 bases, J lost 1 base, and 10 bases lay in between. CDR3 bases: TGTGCCAGCAGCGTGCTCTCCGATTCCTACAATGAGCAGTTCTTC. This translates into CASSVLSDSYNEQFF.